Below, 32 T cell receptor beta chains from the same sample are listed, as sequenced in a study of CXCR3-negative and CXCR3-positive naive CD8 T cells. In preparing the TRB cDNA libraries, 5' RACE with UMI labels was used. TCRdb re-called the 5' RACE reads and catalogs CDR3 proteins one per entry, DNA excluded. This sample's table has 55,000 to 70,000 distinct CDR3 sequences. Sequencing was carried out using memory CD8+ T cells from blood. The receptor set was obtained from a human donor in good health. Some clones in this sample may be carry-over from other donors' samples.

V usage is TRBV29-1 and J usage is TRBJ2-2. The CDR3 is made up of 13 amino acids. Germline CDR1 SQVTM, CDR2 ANQGSEA. This chain's CDR3 is CSVAGGITGELFF.

This chain connects TRBV12-3 or TRBV12-4 to TRBJ2-7. The CDR3 runs to 14 residues. CDR3 sequence: CASSLVSSFYEQYF.

The chain combines TRBV7-9 with TRBJ2-7; TCRdb selects TRBD2, and the lack of DNA leaves this call unchecked. Germline V gene lookup returns CDR1 SEHNR and CDR2 FQNEAQ (reference sequence). This CDR3 is 14 amino acids long. The CDR3 protein is CASSIGQTDYEQYF.

The chain combines TRBV20-1 with TRBJ2-1; TCRdb proposes TRBD2, but this gene call is untestable without DNA. The CDR3 runs to 15 residues. Germline loops: CDR1 DFQATT, CDR2 SNEGSKA (reference sequence). This chain's CDR3 is CSARAPSGSPDEQFF.

V is TRBV7-6 and J is TRBJ2-7; without DNA, the TCRdb call of TRBD1 cannot be checked. Germline V CDR1 and CDR2: SGHVS, FNYEAQ. This CDR3 is 14 amino acids long. The CDR3 reads CASSSSRQAYEQYF.

This chain joins TRBV4-2 and TRBJ1-1. The CDR3 has 15 amino acids. Germline assignment: CDR1 LGHNA and CDR2 YNFKEQ. This chain's CDR3 is CASSQEGRGGTEAFF.

The CDR3 sequence: CASSFGTGQETQYF. The chain recombines TRBV7-6 with TRBJ2-5; absent DNA, TCRdb's TRBD1 call cannot be checked. The CDR3 runs to 14 residues. The germline gives CDR1 SGHVS, CDR2 FNYEAQ.

The rearrangement links TRBV29-1 to TRBJ1-2; TCRdb's D gene call, TRBD1, goes unchecked for lack of DNA. The CDR3 sequence is 13 residues long. Germline V lookup: CDR1 SQVTM, CDR2 ANQGSEA. The CDR3 protein is CSVEPPNRDSYTF.

The chain joins TRBV5-1 to TRBJ2-7; the TCRdb D gene call, TRBD1, has no DNA to confirm it. CDR1 and CDR2 from the germline V gene are SGHRS and YFSETQ. CDR3 size: 16 residues. The CDR3 loop reads CASSTGTAVDGLEQYF.

The chain couples TRBV5-4 to TRBJ1-2; the D call from TCRdb, TRBD1, cannot be confirmed without DNA. The CDR3 runs to 13 residues. Germline-derived CDR1 and CDR2 are SGHNT and YYREEE (reference sequence). CDR3 protein: CASSQDRGDGYTF.

This chain links TRBV29-1 with TRBJ2-1; TCRdb picks TRBD1, but there is no DNA to check that call. CDR3 length: 13 amino acids. In germline, CDR1 is SQVTM, CDR2 ANQGSEA. CDR3 protein: CSEQGSSYNEQFF.

The rearrangement uses TRBV5-6 and TRBJ1-1; TCRdb's D call, TRBD1, is unchecked because there is no DNA. This CDR3 region has 14 residues. Looked up from germline, CDR1 is SGHDT and CDR2 is YYEEEE. CDR3 protein: CASSLESDRTEAFF.

The chain links TRBV29-1 to TRBJ2-1; absent DNA, TCRdb's TRBD2 call cannot be checked. Germline CDR1 and CDR2: SQVTM and ANQGSEA. The CDR3 runs to 15 residues. The CDR3: CSVWTSGTQVHEQFF.

The chain employs TRBV3-1 and TRBJ2-1. Germline V CDR1 and CDR2: LGHDT, YNNKEL (reference sequence). This CDR3 spans 12 amino acids. The CDR3 here is CASSQEWDEQFF.

The chain joins TRBV10-3 to TRBJ2-7. The V gene's germline CDR1 is ENHRY and CDR2 SYGVKD. CDR3 size: 14 residues. CDR3: CAISAEDGVYEQYF.

V and J are TRBV27 and TRBJ1-4. Germline V gives CDR1 MNHEY, CDR2 SMNVEV (reference sequence). This CDR3 has 14 amino acids. The CDR3 region is CASSAGGTNEKLFF.

This chain uses TRBV20-1 with TRBJ2-3; TCRdb returns TRBD1, unconfirmable since there is no DNA. Looked up from germline, CDR1 is DFQATT and CDR2 is SNEGSKA (reference sequence). The length of the CDR3 is 16 residues. The CDR3 reads CSARAPGTGDTDTQYF.

This chain uses TRBV27 with TRBJ2-7; TCRdb's D call, TRBD2, is unchecked because there is no DNA. Germline V gene sequence: CDR1 MNHEY, CDR2 SMNVEV (reference sequence). The CDR3 has 15 residues. The CDR3 loop is CASSVTGTSGYEQYF.

The V gene is TRBV12-3 or TRBV12-4, the J gene TRBJ1-1; the D gene TCRdb calls, TRBD1, cannot be checked with no DNA. CDR3 length: 15 residues. The CDR3 spells CASSTGTGGHTEAFF.

The rearrangement uses TRBV12-3 or TRBV12-4 and TRBJ2-2. The CDR3 length is 13 residues. The CDR3 reads CASSFSPTGELFF.

The chain carries TRBV5-5 and TRBJ1-4; the TCRdb call, TRBD1, lacks DNA for checking. The CDR3 is made up of 16 amino acids. Germline-derived CDR1 and CDR2 are SGHKS and YYEKEE (reference sequence). Here the CDR3 reads CASSTRDTYPFEKLFF.

The genes are TRBV19 and TRBJ2-1; TCRdb calls TRBD1, which cannot be checked without DNA. Germline-derived CDR1 and CDR2 are LNHDA and SQIVND (reference sequence). The CDR3 is made up of 12 amino acids. CDR3 residues: CASSIVGGEQFF.

The chain is built from TRBV4-3 and TRBJ2-5; TCRdb reports TRBD1, a call that lacks DNA to check it against. This CDR3 contains 16 residues. Germline V CDR1 and CDR2: LGHNA, YSLEER. This chain's CDR3 is CASSQDYARGVETQYF.

This chain connects TRBV6-5 to TRBJ1-2; TCRdb's D call, TRBD1, is unchecked because there is no DNA. The CDR3 is made up of 14 amino acids. Germline CDR1 MNHEY, CDR2 SVGAGI. CDR3 sequence reads: CASSYSQGDYGYTF.

This chain joins TRBV28 and TRBJ1-1. Per germline, CDR1 MDHEN and CDR2 SYDVKM. The CDR3 length is 13 residues. Here the CDR3 reads CASNGRMNTEAFF.

V usage is TRBV29-1 and J usage is TRBJ2-7; TCRdb calls TRBD1, which cannot be checked without DNA. CDR3 size: 14 residues. Germline V gene sequence: CDR1 SQVTM, CDR2 ANQGSEA. The CDR3 here is CSVELARGDYEQYF.

The chain recombines TRBV7-6 with TRBJ1-1. Germline V lookup: CDR1 SGHVS, CDR2 FNYEAQ. There are 18 residues in the CDR3. CDR3 in amino acids: CASSLDAPIHADGTEAFF.

The V gene is TRBV29-1, the J gene TRBJ2-7; TCRdb proposes TRBD2, but this gene call is untestable without DNA. The CDR3 contains 13 residues. CDR1 is SQVTM, CDR2 ANQGSEA, per germline. CDR3 amino acids: CSALGRASYEQYF.

The chain uses TRBV21-1 and TRBJ2-7; TCRdb's D call of TRBD2 is untestable without DNA. TRBV21-1 is assigned pseudogene status. CDR3 length: 12 amino acids. CDR3 sequence reads: CASSPSGREQYF.

The J gene is TRBJ2-2, the V gene TRBV7-6; TCRdb proposes TRBD2, but this gene call is untestable without DNA. Germline assignment: CDR1 SGHVS and CDR2 FNYEAQ. The CDR3 is 19 residues long. The CDR3 here is CASSLPHGGGPEHTGELFF.

The rearrangement joins TRBV20-1 to TRBJ1-1; TCRdb picks TRBD1, but there is no DNA to check that call. The V gene's germline CDR1 is DFQATT and CDR2 SNEGSKA (reference sequence). The CDR3 has 15 amino acids. CDR3: CSARDLWGEGAEAFF.

V and J are TRBV7-3 and TRBJ1-4; TCRdb outputs TRBD1, but without DNA this stays unchecked. CDR1 and CDR2 (germline): SGHTA, FQGTGA. CDR3 length equals 15 residues. This CDR3 reads CASSLNGGTNEKLFF.